A selection of T cell receptor beta chains follows, all from one sample in a study of cytomegalovirus exposure and HLA in healthy donors. The table came from immunoSEQ multiplex PCR; TCRdb's copy has only in-frame clones and leaves some out. The table has more than 90,000 clones, around 75% seen once. The sample consisted of PBMCs. These receptors all stem from a young woman in good health and CMV-seronegative. Both conserved end residues are part of each CDR3. Each record gives: V gene, J gene, CDR3 protein.

TRBV5-1,TRBJ1-2,CASSLEAGGYTF
TRBV18,TRBJ1-3,CASSQNRGQRSGNTIYF
TRBV6-1,TRBJ2-7,CASSEVADRAGGEQYF
TRBV6-6,TRBJ1-1,CASSYWTGNTEAFF
TRBV6-1,TRBJ1-6,CASSRGTWDNSPLHF
TRBV6-6,TRBJ2-2,CASGLGQGYTGELFF
TRBV6-6,TRBJ1-2,CASRSGQGVYGYTF
TRBV5-1,TRBJ1-3,CASSSWTGTGNTIYF
TRBV29-1,TRBJ2-7,CSVGGGTPSYEQYF
TRBV12-5,TRBJ1-2,CASGLPTGDGYTF
TRBV6-6,TRBJ1-5,CASSLGQAHSNQPQHF
TRBV6-5,TRBJ1-2,CASSPDRSYGYTF
TRBV30,TRBJ2-7,CACRGHGYEQYF
TRBV2,TRBJ1-1,CASSGVVGRTEAFF
TRBV19,TRBJ1-2,CASRTDKMGGYTF
TRBV5-1,TRBJ2-1,CASRRLAGGNEQFF
TRBV10-3,TRBJ2-1,CAISGTSEYNEQFF
TRBV19,TRBJ2-1,CASSADRDFSPAYNEQFF
TRBV5-1,NA,CASSRGTSEDYEQYF
TRBV11-3,TRBJ2-3,CASSSIGGGTDTQYF
TRBV10-1,TRBJ2-3,CASSDGAGGEDTQYF
TRBV27,TRBJ2-7,CASSGQGAYEQYF
TRBV11-3,TRBJ1-3,CASSTRQGAGNTIYF
TRBV7-9,TRBJ1-1,CSSSIQQGKAFF